Listed below are T cell receptor beta chains from one sample, sequenced in a study of blood T cell repertoires in COVID-19. Data came from immunoSEQ multiplex PCR; TCRdb stores just in-frame clones and leaves some out. The data contain fewer than 150,000 clones, 84% of them seen just once; the ten biggest clones take up roughly 8.6%. Sequenced sample: peripheral blood. The receptors come from an elderly woman in a cohort sampled during active or convalescent COVID-19. Both conserved end residues are part of each CDR3. Fields, in order: V gene, J gene, CDR3 protein.

TRBV4-1	TRBJ2-7	CASSQHILRDRVIYEQYF
TRBV5-1	TRBJ1-1	CASRLGDSGNTEAFF
TRBV19	TRBJ1-4	CASSRVNEKLFF
TRBV5-1	TRBJ2-2	CASSSLGGASTGELFF
TRBV7-9	TRBJ1-3	CASSTGVASGNTIYF
TRBV29-1	TRBJ2-1	CSGWRGDNEQFF
TRBV3-1/TRBV3-2	TRBJ2-1	CASTPRGGISYNEQFF
TRBV7-9	TRBJ2-1	CASSTGQTSQFF
TRBV19	TRBJ2-2	CASSSDPAGVFTGELFF
TRBV7-3	TRBJ1-1	CASSPAGNTEAFF
TRBV7-9	TRBJ1-2	CASSLVTHGYTF
TRBV9	TRBJ2-3	CASSVEQAVTDTQYF
TRBV7-2	TRBJ2-2	CASSSSGANTGELFF
TRBV2	TRBJ2-5	CASSLRDSRETQYF
TRBV2	TRBJ1-5	CASRRTGDKDSNQPQHF
TRBV10-3	TRBJ2-1	CAISDDRGQSYNEQFF
TRBV9	TRBJ1-1	CASSVDRNTEAFF
TRBV11-1	TRBJ2-3	CASSLGLADTQYF
TRBV11-2	TRBJ2-3	CASSPVAEDTQYF
TRBV7-8	TRBJ2-2	CASSRRDRANTGELFF
TRBV7-9	TRBJ2-1	CASSFNSYNEQFF
TRBV19	TRBJ2-7	CASSIEGQKNYEQYF
TRBV27	TRBJ1-1	CASSGFRGTEAFF
TRBV3-1/TRBV3-2	TRBJ1-1	CASSDRGRTAFF
TRBV2	TRBJ1-2	CASSVQGGDGYTF